These T cell receptor beta chains were read from a single sample in a study of Ad26.COV2.S vaccination and SARS-CoV-2 variants. Sequencing was performed with immunoSEQ multiplex PCR; in TCRdb, only in-frame clones are kept and a portion is missing. The sample includes 350,000 to 550,000 clones, 85% to 90% of them seen just once. The sequences come from peripheral blood, collected in a trial of Ad26.COV2.S vaccine versus placebo. The receptors originated from a person aged 18-60 years who received the Ad26.COV2.S COVID-19 vaccine or a placebo. Each CDR3 is given with its conserved first and last residue. The order of the fields is J gene, clone size, V gene, D gene, CDR3 DNA, CDR3 protein. A D gene is named only where the DNA matches it firmly. Some rows have no size entry. The others give once, few or many, or a class for an expanded clone.

>TRBJ1-4|NA|TRBV13|NA
TGTGCCAGCAGCGCCAGGACAGCCGGAAATGAAAAACTGTTTTTT
CASSARTAGNEKLFF
>TRBJ1-1|NA|TRBV11-2|NA
TGTGCCAGCAGCTTAGCAGGTTGGACTGAAGCTTTCTTT
CASSLAGWTEAFF
>TRBJ2-3|NA|TRBV11-2|TRBD2
TGTGCCAGCAGCTTTACTAGCGGGGGGGCGCGCACAGATACGCAGTATTTT
CASSFTSGGARTDTQYF
>TRBJ1-1|NA|TRBV7-9|NA
TGTGCCAGCAGCTCTAGTGGGTTAGCTTTCTTT
CASSSSGLAFF
>TRBJ1-5|once|TRBV5-8|NA
TGTGCCAGCAGCTTGACCTTGGGGGTTTCGGGGAAGAGCAATCAGCCCCAGCATTTT
CASSLTLGVSGKSNQPQHF
>TRBJ2-1|NA|TRBV18|NA
TGTGCCAGCTCCCCTGGGACCGAGCAGTTCTTC
CASSPGTEQFF
>TRBJ1-5|few|TRBV5-5|NA
TGTGCCAGCAGCTTGGCAGGTTATCTTCAGCCCCAGCATTTT
CASSLAGYLQPQHF
>TRBJ2-1|NA|TRBV2|NA
TGTGCCAGCAGTGATGGGACTCGGGGCAGTGAGCAGTTCTTC
CASSDGTRGSEQFF
>TRBJ1-4|NA|TRBV15|NA
TGTGCCACCAGCAGAGAAATGTCTAATGAAAAACTGTTTTTT
CATSREMSNEKLFF
>TRBJ2-1|once|TRBV24-1|NA
TGTGCCACCAGTGCTGGGGTCTACAATGAGCAGTTCTTC
CATSAGVYNEQFF
>TRBJ1-4|NA|TRBV12-3/TRBV12-4|TRBD1
TGTGCCAGCAGTTACAGGGGGCAGGCAAAACTGTTTTTT
CASSYRGQAKLFF
>TRBJ1-4|NA|TRBV21-1|NA
TGTGCCAGCACGCGACAGGGTGATAATGAAAAACTGTTTTTT
CASTRQGDNEKLFF
>TRBJ1-5|NA|TRBV6-5|TRBD1
TGTGCCACGAGGACAGGGGCTGGGGCCAATCAGCCCCAGCATTTT
CATRTGAGANQPQHF
>TRBJ1-1|NA|TRBV19|NA
TGTGCCAGTAGTCCCTTGAGGGGTAAGAACACTGAAGCTTTCTTT
CASSPLRGKNTEAFF
>TRBJ1-4|NA|TRBV5-1|NA
TGCGCCAGCAGCTTGGGATCCGGGCGTGTAGTTGAAAAACTGTTTTTT
CASSLGSGRVVEKLFF
>TRBJ1-2|NA|TRBV5-1|NA
TGCGCCAGCAGCGAGAAGGGGGGCCGTGGCTACACCTTC
CASSEKGGRGYTF
>TRBJ1-2|NA|TRBV6-2/TRBV6-3|TRBD1
TGTGCCAGCAGTTACTGGACAGGGGCCCCTAATCGTGCTGGCTACACCTTC
CASSYWTGAPNRAGYTF
>TRBJ2-7|once|TRBV6-5|NA
TGTGCCAGCAGGGACCGTTTAGGGGAGCAGTACTTC
CASRDRLGEQYF
>TRBJ1-1|NA|TRBV4-1|TRBD1
TGCGCCAGCAGCCATGGGACAGCCGCGGGGACTGAAGCTTTCTTT
CASSHGTAAGTEAFF
>TRBJ1-2|NA|TRBV7-2|TRBD1
TGTGCCAGCAGCCTTTCCCTTATGGACAGGGATTATACCTTC
CASSLSLMDRDYTF
>TRBJ2-4|NA|TRBV9|TRBD2
TGTGCCAGCAGCGCAGAAATAGCGGGGAACATTCAGTACTTC
CASSAEIAGNIQYF
>TRBJ2-5|NA|TRBV28|TRBD2
TGTGCCAGCAGTTGGGGACTAGCGGGGGGGCCAGAGACCCAGTACTTC
CASSWGLAGGPETQYF
>TRBJ1-2|NA|TRBV11-2|NA
TGTGCCAGCAGCTACGCCCCCCAGGGTGCCTATGGCTACACCTTC
CASSYAPQGAYGYTF
>TRBJ2-3|once|TRBV5-1|NA
TGCGCCAGCAGCTTCGACAGGGAGGGAGATACGCAGTATTTT
CASSFDREGDTQYF
>TRBJ1-6|NA|TRBV9|NA
TGTGCCAGTTCACTCGGACCGGGACGGGGTTCACCCCTCCACTTT
CASSLGPGRGSPLHF
>TRBJ2-1|NA|TRBV12-3/TRBV12-4|NA
TGTGCCAGCAGTTTCAGGCTAGCGAGGGGGCAGTTCTTC
CASSFRLARGQFF
>TRBJ2-1|NA|TRBV18|NA
TGTGCCAGCTCACCTCGGACGGTAAGCGATGAGCAGTTCTTC
CASSPRTVSDEQFF
>TRBJ1-3|NA|TRBV29-1|TRBD1
TGCAGCGTTGGCGGACAGGGAAAAGGAAACACCATATATTTT
CSVGGQGKGNTIYF
>TRBJ1-2|NA|TRBV4-3|NA
TGCGCCAGCAGCCAAGGTCTGGGCTATGGCTACACCTTC
CASSQGLGYGYTF
>TRBJ2-1|NA|TRBV27|TRBD2
TGTGCCAGCAGTACCCTAGCGGGAGACCCCAATGAGCAGTTCTTC
CASSTLAGDPNEQFF
>TRBJ1-2|NA|TRBV7-8|NA
TGTGCCAGCAGCCCCTGGACGAATGGCTACACCTTC
CASSPWTNGYTF
>TRBJ1-2|NA|TRBV10-3|NA
TGTGCCATCAGTGAGTCCCACGACTATGGCTACACCTTC
CAISESHDYGYTF
>TRBJ2-1|NA|TRBV27|TRBD1
TGTGCCAGCAGCATAAACAGGGGAGATTACAATGAGCAGTTCTTC
CASSINRGDYNEQFF
>TRBJ1-1|NA|TRBV9|TRBD1
TGTGCCAGCAGCGTAGATCCCTCGGACAGGGGTTACACTGAAGCTTTCTTT
CASSVDPSDRGYTEAFF
>TRBJ2-3|NA|TRBV4-1|TRBD2
TGCGCCAGCAGCCAATCACCAGCGGGAGGACCCCACAGCACAGATACGCAGTATTTT
CASSQSPAGGPHSTDTQYF
>TRBJ1-1|NA|TRBV6-5|NA
TGTGCCAGCACCGAAGGGGGGGAAGCTTTCTTT
CASTEGGEAFF
>TRBJ2-1|NA|TRBV1|NA
TGCACAGAAGGGGGCATATCCTACAATGAGCAGTTCTTC
CTEGGISYNEQFF
>TRBJ2-1|NA|TRBV2|NA
TGTGCCAGCAGTGAAGGGCCGGGGACCCCCTCCTACAATGAGCAGTTCTTC
CASSEGPGTPSYNEQFF
>TRBJ1-1|NA|TRBV7-3|NA
TGTGCCAGCAGCCCAGGACAGATGAACACTGAAGCTTTCTTT
CASSPGQMNTEAFF
>TRBJ2-3|NA|TRBV18|TRBD2
TGTGCCAGCTCACCCTACAGCGGGGAGGGCACAGATACGCAGTATTTT
CASSPYSGEGTDTQYF
>TRBJ1-4|NA|TRBV3-1/TRBV3-2|NA
TGTGCCAGCAGCCGGTCCCTGGGGACTGAAAAACTGTTTTTT
CASSRSLGTEKLFF
>TRBJ2-1|once|TRBV2|TRBD2
TGTGCCAGCAGTTTTTGGTTAGCGGGATCTCTCTCCTACAATGAGCAGTTCTTC
CASSFWLAGSLSYNEQFF
>TRBJ2-3|NA|TRBV10-2|NA
TGCGCCAGCAGTGGAAGCGGGCGCCAGGGCCCAGATACGCAGTATTTT
CASSGSGRQGPDTQYF
>TRBJ2-5|once|TRBV2|NA
TGTGCCAGCAGCCGGACAGATCAAGAGACCCAGTACTTC
CASSRTDQETQYF
>TRBJ1-1|NA|TRBV4-3|NA
TGCGCCAGCAGCCGTCGGCAGTGGAACACTGAAGCTTTCTTT
CASSRRQWNTEAFF
>TRBJ2-5|once|TRBV5-6|TRBD2
TGTGCCAGCAGCTTGGTTAATTGGCGGGGGGCCGCTAACTTC
CASSLVNWRGAANF
>TRBJ2-3|once|TRBV5-1|NA
TGCGCCAGCAACCCCAGGGGGCGGGGGACAGATACGCAGTATTTT
CASNPRGRGTDTQYF
>TRBJ2-2|NA|TRBV7-3|NA
TGTGCCAGCAGCTTAACCCCAACTACGAACACCGGGGAGCTGTTTTTT
CASSLTPTTNTGELFF
>TRBJ1-2|few|TRBV6-5|TRBD1
TGTGCCAGCAGCCCAGGACAGGGGGCAGGCTACACCTTC
CASSPGQGAGYTF
>TRBJ1-1|NA|TRBV2|NA
TGTGCCAGCAGCCCGGAGCCAGACACTGAAGCTTTCTTT
CASSPEPDTEAFF
>TRBJ1-1|NA|TRBV9|NA
TGTGCCAGCAGCGTAGAAGGGTTCACTGAAGCTTTCTTT
CASSVEGFTEAFF
>TRBJ2-1|NA|TRBV27|TRBD1
TGTGCCAGCAGGCCACAGGACAGGGGTTCCCATCAGCAGTTCTTC
CASRPQDRGSHQQFF
>TRBJ2-1|NA|TRBV7-6|NA
TGTGCCAGCAGCAAAAACCCGGGACTTCCCAATGAGCAGTTCTTC
CASSKNPGLPNEQFF
>TRBJ1-2|many|TRBV4-3|NA
TGCGCCAGCAGCCACGGCGGAATATCCTATGGCTACACCTTC
CASSHGGISYGYTF
>TRBJ2-3|NA|TRBV20-1|NA
TGCAGTGCTAGTGGTTCGAGCGGAGATACGCAGTATTTT
CSASGSSGDTQYF
>TRBJ2-5|NA|TRBV19|TRBD2
TGTGCCAGTAGTATTCGATTGGTAGCGGGAGGGCCTCGAGAGACCCAGTACTTC
CASSIRLVAGGPRETQYF
>TRBJ1-3|NA|TRBV28|NA
TGTGCCAGCTGGGAAGCGAGGGATGGAAACACCATATATTTT
CASWEARDGNTIYF
>TRBJ2-3|once|TRBV7-3|NA
TGTGCCAGCAGCTTAAGCGGGCCCACAGATACGCAGTATTTT
CASSLSGPTDTQYF